The rows below give T cell receptor beta chains drawn from one sample of a study of blood T cell repertoires in COVID-19. Using immunoSEQ multiplex PCR, the repertoire was profiled, and TCRdb retains in-frame clones only, with some absent. The top ten clones hold around 4.7% of a sample with roughly 100,000 clones, 81% of them seen once. The sequencing sample was made of peripheral blood. All receptors derive from an elderly man with COVID-19, enrolled during active disease. CDR3s include the opening cysteine and the closing phenylalanine or tryptophan. The D gene is left open where the match is weak. A clone size is listed for some rows: how often the clone was seen (once, few, many), or a class if it is expanded.

j_gene	abundance	v_gene	len	d_gene	CDR3nt	CDR3aa
TRBJ1-2	NA	TRBV5-6	16	TRBD1	TGTGCCAGCAGCCCAACGGGACAGGCCTCTAACTATGGCTACACCTTC	CASSPTGQASNYGYTF
TRBJ2-4	NA	TRBV25-1	14	TRBD2	TGTGCCAGCAGCCCCGGACTAGCGGGAGGCATTCAGTACTTC	CASSPGLAGGIQYF
TRBJ1-3	NA	TRBV3-1/TRBV3-2	16	TRBD1	TGTGCCAGCAGCCAAGATGCAGGGGGCTCTGGAAACACCATATATTTT	CASSQDAGGSGNTIYF
TRBJ2-2	NA	TRBV30	17	NA	TGTGCCTGGAGGGGCCTCGGGGGAGAGATGAACACCGGGGAGCTGTTTTTT	CAWRGLGGEMNTGELFF
TRBJ1-5	NA	TRBV5-1	13	NA	TGCGCCAGCAGCACAGGACCGGATCAGCCCCAGCATTTT	CASSTGPDQPQHF
TRBJ1-3	NA	TRBV7-9	15	NA	TGTGCCAGCAGCTTAGTGGCGGACTCTGGAAACACCATATATTTT	CASSLVADSGNTIYF
TRBJ1-1	NA	TRBV7-9	14	NA	TGTGCCAGCAGCTCCTCAGGGAAGAACACTGAAGCTTTCTTT	CASSSSGKNTEAFF
TRBJ2-5	once	TRBV4-1	14	NA	TGCGCCAGCAGCCACCCAGGGTACCAAGAGACCCAGTACTTC	CASSHPGYQETQYF
TRBJ1-3	NA	TRBV9	16	TRBD1	TGTGCCAGCAGCCCTGGGACAGGGGACTCTGGAAACACCATATATTTT	CASSPGTGDSGNTIYF
TRBJ1-2	NA	TRBV7-2	13	NA	TGTGCCAGCAGCTTAGGGGCGAGCCATGGCTACACCTTC	CASSLGASHGYTF